Following are 8 T cell receptor beta chains from one sample sequenced in a study of Graves' ophthalmopathy and Graves' hyperthyroidism. Transcripts of RNA were the source for amplifying TCR beta CDR3 regions. After a first-round RT-PCR with HTBI primers, a second-round multiplex PCR was run. TCRdb passed the multiplex PCR reads through MiXCR, listing each CDR3 protein once. Of 650,000 to 800,000 distinct CDR3 sequences in the sample, just over 40% were seen once. Sequencing was done on a sample of peripheral blood. These receptors all stem from an adult man with Graves' ophthalmopathy.

This clonotype was observed a few times. It may be a read error: a sequence one base away is much more abundant. CDR3 region: CANRGDGNQPQHF. As DNA, the CDR3 is TGTGCCAACAGGGGGGACGGGAATCAGCCCCAGCATTTT. The chain recombines TRBV12-3 or TRBV12-4 with TRBJ1-5, with 8 bases identical to TRBD1. With 10 bases clipped from V and 4 bases from J, the junction kept 6 bases outside the gene matches. This CDR3 comprises 13 residues.

With regard to this clonotype: Being one base from a much bigger clone, this may be a read error. The V call is TRBV10-3, the J call TRBJ2-3; no clear D. Germline V lookup: CDR1 ENHRY, CDR2 SYGVKD. CDR3 length: 15 amino acids. CDR3 residues: CAICDGAGPPDTQYF. CDR3 sequence (DNA): TGTGCCATCTGTGACGGAGCAGGTCCTCCAGATACGCAGTATTTT.

This clonotype was counted many times. This chain links TRBV20-1 with TRBJ2-7, with 7 bases lining up with TRBD1. Germline V gene data show CDR1 as DFQATT and CDR2 as SNEGSKA (reference sequence). This CDR3 has 13 residues. CDR3 bases: TGCGGCACGACAGGGCGCGAGGGCTACGAGCAGTACTTC. It specifies CGTTGREGYEQYF.

About this clonotype itself: One junction end does not reproduce the germline sequence, and a read error may be involved. The chain couples TRBV5-4 to TRBJ1-6; 10 bases align to TRBD1. The V gene's germline CDR1 is SGHNT and CDR2 YYREEE (reference sequence). The CDR3 covers 14 residues. CDR3 region: CASSRDRGYSPLHF. The CDR3 DNA follows: TGTGCCAGCAGCCGGGACAGGGGTTATTCTCCCCTCCACTTT.

This clonotype was picked up many times. The chain links TRBV29-1 to TRBJ1-1, with 8 positions matching TRBD1. The CDR3 runs 12 residues. In germline, CDR1 is SQVTM, CDR2 ANQGSEA. V lost 7 bases, J lost 4 bases, and 5 bases stayed unmatched. This CDR3 is CSERQGSTEAFF. The CDR3 nucleotides are TGCAGCGAGAGACAGGGGAGCACTGAAGCTTTCTTT.

The V call is TRBV5-1, the J call TRBJ2-5, with TRBD2 matching 8 bases. Unmatched junction bases numbered 6, after V lost 0 bases and J lost 5 bases. CDR1 is SGHRS and CDR2 is YFSETQ in the germline V gene. This CDR3 is built from 15 residues. In DNA form, the CDR3 reads TGCGCCAGCAGCTTGGATCGGGGGGGCCGGGAGACCCAGTACTTC. Its protein is CASSLDRGGRETQYF.

The CDR3 is CSLEGLSYEQYF. CDR3 nucleotide sequence: TGCAGCTTAGAGGGACTCTCCTACGAGCAGTACTTC. The V call is TRBV29-1, the J call TRBJ2-7; possible D gene TRBD2, 6 bases. This CDR3 has 12 residues. Germline V lookup: CDR1 SQVTM, CDR2 ANQGSEA. Trimming left V 8 bases short and J 0 bases short, with 11 bases between.

This clonotype was counted ten times or more. The V gene is TRBV6-5, the J gene TRBJ1-2; no reliable D call. Trimming took off 3 bases at V and 7 bases at J, with 6 bases between the two ends. Germline V gives CDR1 MNHEY, CDR2 SVGAGI. This CDR3 is 11 amino acids long. The CDR3 loop is CASSYMGGYTF. CDR3 nucleotides: TGTGCCAGCAGTTATATGGGTGGCTACACCTTC.